This TCR beta chain was found in a study of graft-versus-host responses after intestinal transplantation. Study overall: Recipients received multivisceral, liver-intestinal, or isolated intestinal transplants. The study gave all recipients anti-thymocyte globulin induction, then tacrolimus and steroids for about 3 years.

The J segment lost 5 bases and the V segment lost 6 bases, leaving 6 bases of the junction unmatched. The CDR3 is 13 residues long. Looked up from germline, CDR1 is SQVTM and CDR2 is ANQGSEA. Sequenced by immunoSEQ multiplex PCR; TCRdb stores in-frame clones only, minus some. The sample contains about 12,000 clones, 93% of which appear only once. This TCR derives from a human patient who received an intestinal transplant, so some T cells may come from the graft donor. This chain joins TRBV29-1 and TRBJ1-2; 10 positions agree with TRBD1. Sequenced here: PBMCs, sampled roughly 110 days after intestinal transplant. CDR3 DNA: TGCAGCGTAACGGGGGGACAGGGGTATGGCTACACCTTC. Its translation is CSVTGGQGYGYTF.